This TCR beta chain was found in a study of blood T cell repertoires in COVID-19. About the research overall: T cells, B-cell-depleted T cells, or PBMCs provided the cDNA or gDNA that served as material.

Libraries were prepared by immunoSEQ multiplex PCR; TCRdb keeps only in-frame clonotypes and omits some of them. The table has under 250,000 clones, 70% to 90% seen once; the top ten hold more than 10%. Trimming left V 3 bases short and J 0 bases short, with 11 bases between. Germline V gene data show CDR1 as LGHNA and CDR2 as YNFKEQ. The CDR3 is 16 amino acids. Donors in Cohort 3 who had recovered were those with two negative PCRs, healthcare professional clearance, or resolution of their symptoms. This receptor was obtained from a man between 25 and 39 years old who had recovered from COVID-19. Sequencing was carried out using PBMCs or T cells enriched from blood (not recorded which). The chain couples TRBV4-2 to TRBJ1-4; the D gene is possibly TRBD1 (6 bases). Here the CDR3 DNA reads TGTGCCAGCAGCCAGGCCAGGACAGCAACTAATGAAAAACTGTTTTTT. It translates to CASSQARTATNEKLFF.